The following is a T cell receptor beta chain sequence with its context. As yet, its antigen is unknown. Data came from immunoSEQ multiplex PCR; TCRdb stores just in-frame clones and leaves some out. The sample lists 90,000 to 130,000 clones; nearly 90% were seen once. The CDR3 totals 17 residues. Trimming cost V 0 bases and J 5 bases; bases outside gene matches: 7. Germline CDR1 is SGHTA and CDR2 is FQGNSA. The data belong to a study of Tregs in tolerant kidney transplant recipients. Turning to the study itself: Recipients received nonmyeloablative bone marrow transplants from related graft donors, with transient mixed chimerism. Study findings and constraints: The small number of patients limits these findings pending further validation. This study did not directly address biological reproducibility.

Unstimulated regulatory T cells (CD4+CD25+CD127-), CD4+CD25- non-regulatory cells, CD4 and CD8 cells were FACS-sorted from thawed PBMCs. The origin of this receptor is a human donor who received a combined kidney and bone marrow transplant. The sequencing here drew on CD4+ T cells from blood, taken before the transplant. The V call is TRBV7-2, the J call TRBJ2-5, with TRBD2 matching 12 bases. The CDR3 bases are TGTGCCAGCAGCTTAGCGGCTAGCGGGGGGGCATGGGAGACCCAGTACTTC. This codes for CASSLAASGGAWETQYF.